The sequence of this T cell receptor beta chain was determined in a study of cytomegalovirus exposure and HLA in healthy donors. General study findings and limits: Researchers catalogued roughly 150 TCR beta chains as cytomegalovirus-associated.

On this clone: Its matching antigen is unknown.

The method was immunoSEQ multiplex PCR; TCRdb's version includes in-frame clones alone and lacks a portion of them. The sample holds about 74,000 clones; about 93% are singletons and the top ten take around 1.5%. The J segment lost 5 bases and the V segment lost 5 bases, leaving 5 bases of the junction unmatched. This CDR3 spans 16 amino acids. Germline-derived CDR1 and CDR2 are SGHVS and FQNEAQ. This sequence joins TRBV7-8 and TRBJ2-2; 13 bases line up with TRBD2. The receptor comes from a young man in good health and CMV-seropositive. The sample was PBMCs. The CDR3 region has the DNA TGTGCCAGCAGCCCCCCGGGACTAGCGGGAACCGGGGAGCTGTTTTTT. Translated, it gives CASSPPGLAGTGELFF.